This T cell receptor beta chain was identified during a study of CD8+CD57+ T cells in acquired aplastic anemia. This clonotype was detected a few times. Before being chosen for sequencing, patients had shown CD8+CD57+ cell expansion by flow cytometry. Each of the patients presented with severe acquired aplastic anemia. CDR3 and TCR beta VDJ profiling relied on a genomic DNA template. TCRdb re-called the reads with MiXCR, one entry per CDR3 protein. The sample has under 500,000 distinct CDR3 sequences; approximately 32% are singletons. The CDR3 is made up of 15 amino acids. V was pared by 4 bases and J by 1 base, with 6 bases of the junction left unmatched. Looked up from germline, CDR1 is SGHKS and CDR2 is YYEKEE (reference sequence).

The sample consisted of sorted CD4+, CD8+, or CD8+CD57+ T cells (not recorded which) from PBMCs. This TCR derives from a human donor with aplastic anemia. The J gene is TRBJ1-1, the V gene TRBV5-5, with 8 nucleotides matching TRBD1. CDR3 nucleotide sequence: TGTGCCAGCAGCCTTGCAGGGGGCGAGAACACTGAAGCTTTCTTT. It specifies CASSLAGGENTEAFF. Full variable domain (missing parts from reference TRBV5-5 and TRBJ1-1): DAGVTQSPTHLIKTRGQQVTLRCSPISGHKSVSWYQQVLGQGPQFIFQYYEKEERGRGNFPDRFSARQFPNYSSELNVNALLLGDSALYLCASSLAGGENTEAFFGQGTRLTVV.